This TCR beta chain was profiled in a study of T cells in Graves' hyperthyroidism and ophthalmopathy. Notes on the study in general: By a 13 V-J model, ophthalmopathy was set apart from stable hyperthyroidism.

This clonotype was observed many times. Its antigen is still unknown. One end of the junction does not line up with germline, which may come from a read error. This CDR3 has 12 residues. Germline-derived CDR1 and CDR2 are SGHRS and YFSETQ. In the ophthalmopathy cohort, Clinical Activity Score was at least 3, NOSPECS grade at least 4, and duration under 3 months. Uncontrolled infection, other autoimmune disease, pregnancy or lactation barred patients from enrollment. Using roughly 9.4 ml of fresh peripheral blood, PBMCs were prepared. What was amplified from RNA transcripts were TCR beta CDR3 regions. A set of HTBI primers served as the primers for a first-round RT-PCR of the TCR CDR3. In TCRdb, the multiplex PCR reads were re-called with MiXCR into one record per CDR3 protein. The sample includes hundreds of thousands of distinct CDR3 sequences, over 12% of them seen just once.

The sequence came from a man between 18 and 35 years old with Graves' ophthalmopathy. Input material: blood. V is TRBV5-1 and J is TRBJ2-1; TRBD1 matches at 7 bases. Here the CDR3 reads CASSLGGYEQFF. The CDR3, as DNA: TGTGCCAGCAGCTTAGGGGGCTATGAGCAGTTCTTC. The whole variable domain, filled in from reference TRBV5-1 and TRBJ2-1, reads KAGVTQTPRYLIKTRGQQVTLSCSPISGHRSVSWYQQTPGQGLQFLFEYFSETQRNKGNFPGRFSGRQFSNSRSEMNVSTLELGDSALYLCASSLGGYEQFFGPGTRLTVL.